These 9 T cell receptor beta chains share one sample of origin, sequenced in a study of cytomegalovirus exposure and HLA in healthy donors. Both 60 Vbeta primers and 13 Jbeta primers went into the PCR. Assay: immunoSEQ multiplex PCR; the TCRdb copy retains only in-frame clones and omits some. The sample consists of some 130,000 clones, approximately 80% of them appearing once. Material: PBMCs. Every receptor here comes from a male donor in good health and CMV-seropositive.

In this sample, this clone turned up a few times. The sample has other DNA sequences that encode this CDR3 too. This chain joins TRBV7-9 and TRBJ2-7; 8 nucleotides align to TRBD1. V lost 5 bases, J lost 3 bases, and 6 bases stayed unmatched. This CDR3 spans 14 amino acids. Germline V gives CDR1 SEHNR, CDR2 FQNEAQ (reference sequence). CDR3 sequence: CASSDRGDFYEQYF. Here the CDR3 DNA reads TGTGCCAGCAGCGACAGGGGCGACTTCTACGAGCAGTACTTC.

This clone came up a few times. The gene calls are TRBV6-1 and TRBJ2-5; possibly TRBD1 for D (6 bases). Looked up from germline, CDR1 is MNHNS and CDR2 is SASEGT. Trimming removed 4 bases at V and 0 bases at J, with 12 bases between. The CDR3 extends over 15 amino acids. This CDR3 reads CASSVMGADQETQYF. The CDR3 bases are TGTGCCAGCAGTGTCATGGGGGCAGACCAAGAGACCCAGTACTTC.

Of note for this clone: Sequence at one end of the junction differs from germline and may be a read error. The chain links TRBV13 to TRBJ2-4; D not certain. The germline CDR1 and CDR2 sequences are PRHDT and FYEKMQ (reference sequence). The CDR3 runs 13 residues. The CDR3 region has the DNA TGTGCCAGCAGCCTAATCAACAGCAACAGTCAGTACTTC. Its translation is CASSLINSNSQYF.

With regard to this clone: An end of the junction does not agree with germline; a read error may underlie this. The chain uses TRBV7-2 and TRBJ2-2; 10 positions agree with TRBD2. The CDR3 runs 17 residues. Germline CDR1 is SGHTA and CDR2 is FQGNSA. CDR3 nucleotide sequence: TGTGCCAGCAGCCTAGCCGGGAGCGGGAGGGTCACCGGGGAGCTGTTTTTT. The encoded protein is CASSLAGSGRVTGELFF.

The rearrangement links TRBV5-4 to TRBJ2-3; 11 nucleotides agree with TRBD1. The CDR3 has 16 residues. CDR1 and CDR2 (germline): SGHNT, YYREEE (reference sequence). V shed 3 bases, J shed 2 bases, and the junction held 5 bases outside the gene matches. The CDR3: CASSSDRGHFTDTQYF. Here the CDR3 DNA reads TGTGCCAGCAGCTCGGACAGGGGGCATTTCACAGATACGCAGTATTTT.

The chain carries TRBV28 and TRBJ2-7; D is unresolved. The V and J ends lost 7 bases and 5 bases respectively, with 9 bases between them. The CDR3 is 11 amino acids. CDR1 and CDR2 (germline): MDHEN, SYDVKM. The chain's CDR3 is CASTQANEQYF. The CDR3 DNA sequence: TGTGCCAGCACCCAGGCGAACGAGCAGTACTTC.

The chain has TRBV5-6 and TRBJ2-1, with D possibly being TRBD1 (6 bases). V lost 5 bases, J lost 4 bases, and 19 bases lay in between. Germline lookup yields CDR1 SGHDT and CDR2 YYEEEE. The CDR3 extends over 16 amino acids. The CDR3 DNA sequence: TGTGCCAGCAGAAGAGGGGGTATGTGGGGATACAATGAGCAGTTCTTC. Amino acid sequence: CASRRGGMWGYNEQFF.

J is TRBJ2-3 and V is TRBV6-1; weak D call: TRBD1 (5 bases). This CDR3 has 16 residues. Germline V lookup: CDR1 MNHNS, CDR2 SASEGT. V gave up 0 bases and J gave up 1 base, with 11 bases separating them. CDR3 in DNA: TGTGCCAGCAGTGAAGCGAAACAGGCCGGCACAGATACGCAGTATTTT. Amino acid sequence: CASSEAKQAGTDTQYF.

The rearrangement uses TRBV5-6 and TRBJ2-5, with 9 nucleotides matching TRBD1. With the DNA end fitting TRBJ2-7 better, the J assignment may be wrong. This CDR3 contains 16 residues. Germline CDR1 SGHDT, CDR2 YYEEEE. The CDR3 spells CASSLVDWDRAHEQYF. CDR3 coding DNA: TGTGCCAGCAGCTTGGTCGATTGGGACAGGGCTCACGAGCAGTACTTC.